This is a list of T cell receptor beta chains from one sample in a study of Graves' ophthalmopathy and Graves' hyperthyroidism. MiXCR, run by TCRdb on the multiplex PCR reads, gives a single entry per CDR3 protein. The repertoire has about 1.1 million distinct CDR3 sequences, approximately 35% of them found once; the top ten carry around 10%. The sample taken for sequencing was peripheral blood or thyroid tissue (not recorded which). Receptors were obtained from an adult man with Graves' hyperthyroidism. Each CDR3 is given with its conserved first and last residue. Fields, in order: clone size, V gene, D gene, J gene, CDR3 DNA, CDR3 protein. A D gene is named only where the DNA matches it firmly. Some rows have no size entry. The others give once, few or many, or a class for an expanded clone.

>many|TRBV9|NA|TRBJ2-2
TGTGCCAGCAGCGCGGCCAGAGCTACCGGGGAGCTGTTTTTT
CASSAARATGELFF
>many|TRBV6-5|TRBD1|TRBJ2-5
TGTGCCAGCAACCCTGACAGGGGCCTAGGGACCCAGTACTTC
CASNPDRGLGTQYF
>many|TRBV19|NA|TRBJ2-7
TGTGCCAGTAGTATTAGGGGCCGGGAGCAGTACTTC
CASSIRGREQYF
>NA|TRBV2|NA|TRBJ2-7
TGTGCCAGCATCTTAGGGGGATCCGAGCAGTACTTC
CASILGGSEQYF
>many|TRBV7-7|NA|TRBJ1-1
TGTGCCAGCAGCAAATTAGACAGCACTGAAGCTTTCTTT
CASSKLDSTEAFF
>few|TRBV7-8|NA|TRBJ2-7
TGTGCCAGCAGCCAAGCCTCCCTTAACGAGCAGTACTTC
CASSQASLNEQYF
>NA|TRBV2|TRBD2|TRBJ2-5
TGTGCCAGCAGTCTAGCGGGAGGGATAGAGACCCAGTACTTC
CASSLAGGIETQYF
>NA|TRBV5-1|NA|TRBJ2-7
TGCGCCAACCACCGGGTCGCAAAATGGAACTACGAGCAGTACTTC
CANHRVAKWNYEQYF
>many|TRBV19|TRBD1|TRBJ2-5
TGTGCCAGTAGTACAACGCTTCCGGGACAGTTGTACTTC
CASSTTLPGQLYF
>many|TRBV19|NA|TRBJ2-5
TGTGCCAGTAGGATGTTGGGGGCCGGTGAGACCCAGTACTTC
CASRMLGAGETQYF
>NA|TRBV12-3/TRBV12-4|NA|TRBJ2-7
TGTGCCAGCAGCTCAGAATTAACTAGTCTGTACGAGCAGTACTTC
CASSSELTSLYEQYF
>few|TRBV20-1|TRBD2|TRBJ2-2
TGCAGTGCTAGAAGCGCGGGGGGTCTAATCGGGGAGCTGTTTTTT
CSARSAGGLIGELFF
>NA|TRBV29-1|NA|TRBJ1-2
TGCAGCGTTGGGGACCTGGCTGGTGGCTACACCTTC
CSVGDLAGGYTF
>NA|TRBV7-2|NA|TRBJ2-7
TGTGCCAGCAGCCCCGGAGGGGTCGACAGGCCCTACGAGCAGTACTTC
CASSPGGVDRPYEQYF
>NA|TRBV20-1|NA|TRBJ1-5
TGCAGTGCTAGAGGTCAGGGGTCCCTGTCCCAGCATTTT
CSARGQGSLSQHF
>NA|TRBV20-1|NA|TRBJ2-5
TGCAGTGCTAGAGATCGGGTACAGGGCCCGGGGGAGACCCAGTACTTC
CSARDRVQGPGETQYF
>many|TRBV20-1|TRBD2|TRBJ2-5
TGCAGTGCTAGTTCCAGCGGGGGGGCTAAGACCCAGTACTTC
CSASSSGGAKTQYF
>NA|TRBV15|TRBD1|TRBJ2-2
TGTGCCACCAGTAGACAGGGGAACACCGGGGAGCTGTTTTTT
CATSRQGNTGELFF
>many|TRBV7-9|NA|TRBJ2-5
TGTGCCAGCAGCTCAACAGGTCCCAATACCCAGTACTTC
CASSSTGPNTQYF
>NA|TRBV12-3/TRBV12-4|NA|TRBJ1-2
TGTGCCAGCAGTCCCCTAGACAGCGGTGGCTACACCTTC
CASSPLDSGGYTF
>NA|TRBV25-1|TRBD1|TRBJ2-7
TGTGCCAGCGGAGGACAGGGGTTCAACGAGCAGTACTTC
CASGGQGFNEQYF
>NA|TRBV7-9|NA|TRBJ1-5
TGCGCCAGCAGCCAAGATGGGGGGTTTAGCAATCAGCCCCAGCATTTT
CASSQDGGFSNQPQHF
>NA|TRBV4-1|NA|TRBJ1-2
TGCGCCAGCAGCCAAGATTCAGGCTTTCCCTATGGCTACACCTTC
CASSQDSGFPYGYTF
>NA|TRBV19|NA|TRBJ1-1
TGTGCCAGTAGTATTGCGGGGGGCCTGAACACTGAAGCTTTCTTT
CASSIAGGLNTEAFF
>NA|TRBV29-1|NA|TRBJ1-3
TGCAGCGCTCGGACGTACTACGGAAACACCATATATTTT
CSARTYYGNTIYF
>NA|TRBV19|TRBD1|TRBJ2-5
TGTGCCAGTAGCATAACAGGGGGGCAAGAGACCCAGTACTTC
CASSITGGQETQYF
>NA|TRBV4-2|TRBD1|TRBJ1-1
TGTGCCAGCAGCCAGAGGGACAGGGCCGGGAACACTGAAGCTTTCTTT
CASSQRDRAGNTEAFF
>few|TRBV9|TRBD2|TRBJ2-2
TGTGCCAGCAGCGTAGGGGGCGGGAGAATCGCCGGGGAGCTGTTTTTT
CASSVGGGRIAGELFF
>NA|TRBV12-3/TRBV12-4|TRBD1|TRBJ1-2
TGTGCCAGCAGTGAATGGGACAGGGGGCTACGTGGCTACACCTTC
CASSEWDRGLRGYTF
>many|TRBV15|NA|TRBJ1-1
TGTGCCACCAGGATTCGGGGTGAGAACACTGAAGCTTTCTTT
CATRIRGENTEAFF
>NA|TRBV10-1|NA|TRBJ2-7
TGCGCCAGCACTTCGGGGTCAGCGGGCGAGCAGTACTTC
CASTSGSAGEQYF
>many|TRBV7-6|TRBD1|TRBJ1-2
TGTGCCAGCAGCTTAGAAAAGACAGGGGTATACGGCTACACCTTC
CASSLEKTGVYGYTF
>NA|TRBV7-2|NA|TRBJ1-5
TGTACCAGCAGTGTCCAAGATAGCAATCAGCCCCAGCATTTT
CTSSVQDSNQPQHF
>NA|TRBV10-3|NA|TRBJ2-2
TGTGCCAGCAGGCCGAGGAGCACCGGGGAGCTGTTTTTT
CASRPRSTGELFF
>few|TRBV11-1|NA|TRBJ1-4
TGTGCCAGCAGCACCCAAGGGGCAACGGATGAAAAACTGTTTTTT
CASSTQGATDEKLFF
>many|TRBV29-1|NA|TRBJ2-5
TGCAGCGCCGCTCAAGGGGCTCAAGAGACCCAGTACTTC
CSAAQGAQETQYF
>NA|TRBV25-1|TRBD2|TRBJ2-5
TGTGCCAGCAGTGATTACGGGGGGGGCAGAGAGACCCAGTACTTC
CASSDYGGGRETQYF
>few|TRBV2|NA|TRBJ1-2
TGTGCCAGCAGTGAGCAGACAGGATTTGATGGCTACACCTTC
CASSEQTGFDGYTF
>few|TRBV10-3|NA|TRBJ1-2
TGTGCCATCAGAGGGGGGACAACTAACTATGGCTACACCTTC
CAIRGGTTNYGYTF
>NA|TRBV10-3|NA|TRBJ2-7
TGTGCCAGCAGTTCATTCCTTACCGGAGCGTACTACGAGCAGTACTTC
CASSSFLTGAYYEQYF
>many|TRBV7-9|TRBD1|TRBJ1-5
TGTGCCAGCAGCTTAGGAGACAGGGGGTCCCAGCCCCAGCATTTT
CASSLGDRGSQPQHF
>many|TRBV29-1|NA|TRBJ2-7
TGCAGCGTTCGCACAGGAAATTACGAGCAGTACTTC
CSVRTGNYEQYF
>NA|TRBV29-1|TRBD1|TRBJ1-1
TGCAGCGTTGACGGGACAGGGGGGAACACTGAAGCTTTCTTT
CSVDGTGGNTEAFF
>once|TRBV10-3|NA|TRBJ2-2
TGTGCCAGTAGGACCGGGGTATCAGCGTACGGGGAGCTGTTTTTT
CASRTGVSAYGELFF
>NA|TRBV12-3/TRBV12-4|NA|TRBJ1-4
TGTGCCAGCAGCCCGATCGGGAGTAATGAAAAACTGTTTTTT
CASSPIGSNEKLFF
>few|TRBV7-6|NA|TRBJ2-6
TGTGCCACACAAGGGTTATTGGGGGCCAACGTCCTGACTTTC
CATQGLLGANVLTF
>few|TRBV10-3|NA|TRBJ2-7
TGTGCCATCAGTGATCCAGGAACTCTAGGAGAGCAGTACTTC
CAISDPGTLGEQYF